The rows below give T cell receptor beta chains drawn from one sample of a study of OX40 agonist ivuxolimab in advanced cancers. Sequenced by immunoSEQ multiplex PCR; TCRdb stores in-frame clones only, minus some. The sample carries roughly 67,000 clones, almost 95% recorded once. The sample in question was CD4+ or CD8+ T cells sorted from blood, obtained in a trial of the OX40 agonist ivuxolimab. These receptors originate from an adult with an advanced solid tumor such as melanoma, head and neck, liver or kidney cancer. Both conserved end residues are part of each CDR3. Fields, in order: D gene, V gene, clone size, J gene, CDR3 DNA, CDR3 protein. The D gene is left open where the match is weak. Expanded clones are given a class, and other clones once, few, many or no size at all.

TRBD1,TRBV4-3,-,TRBJ1-2,TGCGCCAGCAGCCAATTGCCGGGACAGGATCACTATGGCTACACCTTC,CASSQLPGQDHYGYTF
TRBD1,TRBV6-1,once,TRBJ1-2,TGTGCCAGCAGTACAGACAGGGGGCGGGGGTATGGCTACACCTTC,CASSTDRGRGYGYTF
TRBD2,TRBV11-1,-,TRBJ2-5,TGTGCCAGCAGCCGTCTTAGCGGGGGGGAAGAGACCCAGTACTTC,CASSRLSGGEETQYF
TRBD2,TRBV7-2,-,TRBJ2-1,TGTGCCAGCAGCTGGACTAGCGGGGGGAACAATGAGCAGTTCTTC,CASSWTSGGNNEQFF
TRBD1,TRBV5-5,-,TRBJ2-1,TGTGCCAGCAGCTCACCGGGACAGGGAGTCAATGAGCAGTTCTTC,CASSSPGQGVNEQFF
TRBD2,TRBV6-5,-,TRBJ2-3,TGTGCCAGCAGTCTCATAGTGGGGGGGTCAGATACGCAGTATTTT,CASSLIVGGSDTQYF
TRBD2,TRBV9,-,TRBJ2-2,TGTGCCAGCAGCGTGAAACTAGCGGGGGACACCGGGGAGCTGTTTTTT,CASSVKLAGDTGELFF
-,TRBV2,-,TRBJ1-4,TGTGCCAGCAGTGAGTCTCTACAGGGATCCCATGAAAAACTGTTTTTT,CASSESLQGSHEKLFF
-,TRBV5-1,-,TRBJ1-2,TGCGCCAGCAGCGGTCCCGGGACGGTTAACTATGGCTACACCTTC,CASSGPGTVNYGYTF
-,TRBV28,-,TRBJ2-3,TGTGCCAGCAGCAATGACTTCGACTCCCCCTTAAATCCGTATTTT,CASSNDFDSPLNPYF
-,TRBV4-2,-,TRBJ1-1,TGTGCCAGCAGCCCCGGACACATGACCAACACTGAAGCTTTCTTT,CASSPGHMTNTEAFF
-,TRBV29-1,-,TRBJ1-4,TGCAGCGCACAGGGTCTCGAGGAAAAACTGTTTTTT,CSAQGLEEKLFF
TRBD1,TRBV14,-,TRBJ1-2,TGTGCCAGCAGCCAACACGGACAGGGGGCGCCTGGCTACACCTTC,CASSQHGQGAPGYTF
-,TRBV28,once,TRBJ1-1,TGTGCCAGCAGTTTACTCGGCGGACACACTGAAGCTTTCTTT,CASSLLGGHTEAFF
-,TRBV4-1,-,TRBJ1-3,TGCGCCAGCAGCCAGATACAGATTTCTGGAAACACCATATATTTT,CASSQIQISGNTIYF
TRBD1,TRBV19,-,TRBJ2-7,TGTGCCAGTAGTTGGGCGACAGGGTCCTACGAGCAGTACTTC,CASSWATGSYEQYF
-,TRBV27,-,TRBJ2-3,TGTGCCAGCACCCCCCTTCGGGAAGGTTACCTCGGAGGGCAGTATTTT,CASTPLREGYLGGQYF